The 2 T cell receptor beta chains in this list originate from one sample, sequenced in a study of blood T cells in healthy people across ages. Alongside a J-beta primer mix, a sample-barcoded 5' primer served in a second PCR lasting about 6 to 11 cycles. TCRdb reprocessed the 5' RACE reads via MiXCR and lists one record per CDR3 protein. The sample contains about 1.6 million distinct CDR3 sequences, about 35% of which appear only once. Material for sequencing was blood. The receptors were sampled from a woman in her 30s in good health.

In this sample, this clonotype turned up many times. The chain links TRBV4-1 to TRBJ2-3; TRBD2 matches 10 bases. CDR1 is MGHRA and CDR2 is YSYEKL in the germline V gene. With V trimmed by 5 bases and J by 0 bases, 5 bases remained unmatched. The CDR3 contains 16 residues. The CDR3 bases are TGCGCCAGCAGCTCCTGGACTAGCGGTAGCACAGATACGCAGTATTTT. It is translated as CASSSWTSGSTDTQYF.

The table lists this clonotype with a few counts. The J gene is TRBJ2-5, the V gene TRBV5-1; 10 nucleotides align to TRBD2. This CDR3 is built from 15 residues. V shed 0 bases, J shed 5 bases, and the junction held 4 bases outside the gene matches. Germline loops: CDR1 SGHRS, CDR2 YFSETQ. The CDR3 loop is CASSLERGGRETQYF. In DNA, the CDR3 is TGCGCCAGCAGCTTGGAGCGGGGGGGCCGTGAGACCCAGTACTTC.